The T cell receptor (beta chain) under discussion was sequenced for a study of CD4+ T cells in melanoma (dated by TCRdb to between 2020 and 2023). Broadly, across the study: Neoantigen-specific CD4+ T cells in human melanoma were what the study investigated.

The CDR3 numbers 14 residues from cysteine through phenylalanine. Only the CDR3 part of the read is kept: 42 bases, read in frame from the first base. V is clipped by 2 bases and J by 6 bases, and the sequence between their germline boundaries is 13 bases long. Reading the germline V gene gives CDR1 SGHAT and CDR2 FQNNGV. Overall study outcomes, separate from this receptor: According to the report, neoantigen-specific CD4+ T cells in melanoma displayed diverse differentiation states. Neoantigen-specific CD4+ T cells were reported to be correlated with the function of CD8+ T cells, macrophages and B cells.

Preparation of the library involved the immunoSEQ multiplex PCR assay. TCRdb's version of the immuneACCESS table is confined to in-frame rearrangements and falls short of the full clone set. An unresolved V gene accounts for under half of the shortfall where checked; the remainder is of unknown origin. This sample is represented by over 10,000 clones; around 80% of them were singletons. The ten largest clones capture approximately 15% of the sample. Donors were patients with melanoma. As regards this clone: This receptor's antigen is unknown. Nothing much larger sits one base from this clone, and base qualities are not available.

The clonotype comes from a human donor with melanoma. The sequence links TRBV11-2 to TRBJ2-5; the D gene is not confidently resolved. Sequencing input: cells from a culture (not recorded whether cultured in vitro). The encoded CDR3 is CASSLSPNVQTQYF. The DNA sequence is as follows: TGTGCCAGCAGCTTATCTCCGAACGTACAGACCCAGTACTTC.